This T cell receptor beta chain was captured by sequencing in a study of shared clonotypes between healthy human individuals (dated by TCRdb to about 2020). Notes on the research overall: Two women and three men aged 18 to 49 years were included in the cohort. For each donor, CD4 naive and CD4 memory were each run on three plates, CD8 naive on two plates, and CD8 memory on one plate. To estimate repertoire size and how much clonotypes are shared between individuals, the study performed deep sequencing of blood TCR repertoires from roughly five healthy adults. Different laboratories and diverse techniques were used to prepare libraries and sequence TCR repertoires, to increase sequencing depth and limit assay-specific biases. Per donor, leukapheresis produced somewhere between about 0.9 and 9 billion PBMCs. Overall study outcomes, separate from this receptor: Pairwise subsampling indicated that sequencing depth was expected to affect the degree of clonotype sharing among donors. Only blood was sampled, and tissue TCR repertoires likely differ from those in blood. The genetic and exposure-history diversity represented was limited by the small number of donors. Around 5.4% of naive CD4, around 3.5% of naive CD8, roughly 2.4% of memory CD4, and about 0.4% of memory CD8 clonotypes were shared across a few donors. Compared with non-shared clonotypes, clonotypes shared by all four sorted-subset donors had higher generation probabilities. Even with the large sequencing depth, rarefaction of the sorted-subset datasets indicated that sequencing was incomplete. Naive subsets generally had larger estimated clonotype richness than memory subsets.

Regarding this clone: Its binding antigen is unknown. Base qualities were left out, and no much larger clone turns up one base away.

The donors were healthy, HIV-negative adults who had no recently reported acute infections or vaccinations. Every donor was a Caucasian adult living in Nashville, Tennessee, USA. CD8 memory samples consisted of magnetically selected CD45RO+ cells combined with CCR7-negative CD45RA+ effector memory (TemRA) cells. Blood was obtained by leukapheresis, after which PBMCs were separated by Ficoll-Histopaque density gradient centrifugation and cryopreserved in liquid nitrogen vapor phase. Purity and quantity of every magnetically sorted T cell population were checked by analytical flow cytometry. Genomic DNA was isolated from each sorted fraction and quantified by UV absorbance on a Nanodrop 2000c. Cut back by 1 base and 2 bases, the V and J ends lie 18 bases apart. CDR3 length: 18 amino acids, cysteine to phenylalanine. The retained sequence is limited to the CDR3, 54 bases, with the frame set at the first base. Taken from the germline V gene, the CDR1 and CDR2 loops are LGHNA and YSLEER.

Using the deep immunoSEQ assay, TCR CDR3 regions were amplified from genomic DNA by multiplex PCR. Extracted genomic DNA from each cell subset was spread evenly across all wells of several immunoSEQ 96-well plates, with each plate serving as a replicate. Each replicate PCR for sorted subsets received around 0.2 ug genomic DNA, equal to 28,000 or so T cell genomes. Purified libraries were measured with a Qubit 3.0 fluorometer, size-checked on a Bioanalyzer 2100, and measured again with the KAPA Library Quantification kit. Each immunoSEQ 96-well plate was sequenced on its own single-read 150-cycle Illumina NextSeq 550 flow cell. The paper's processing steps were these. Because only junctional sequences without quality scores were contained in the immunoSEQ output, filtering matching that applied to full-length reads could not be performed. Sequences were annotated with PyIR, a Python wrapper for IgBLAST v1.9, and V/J genes and CDR3 were assigned using IMGT germline references. Reads were filtered out if the reads had weak V/J assignments (E-value above 1e-6), no CDR3, stop codons, out-of-frame junctions, or ambiguous translated residues. V3J clonotypes were defined as sequences sharing an identical inferred V gene, J gene, and CDR3 amino acid sequence. The percentage overlap between two repertoires was calculated by dividing the number of shared unique clonotypes by the size of the smaller repertoire. Three approaches were used to assess repertoire richness: RTK rarefaction, the Chao1 estimator, and Recon v2.1 estimates of unobserved clonotypes. OLGA was used to compute generation probabilities for all TCRbeta clonotypes that the gDNA method yielded from a handful of donors. TCRdb provides this immuneACCESS table in a form limited to in-frame rearrangements. Some clones are lacking; in checked studies, under half of them reflect an unresolved V gene, and why the rest are absent is not known. D and trimming were read from the DNA, whereas the V and J calls and clone size are those reported in that table. A total of around 320,000 clones appear in this sample, around 87% of them only once. The top ten hold around 15% of the sample.

This receptor was taken from a man between 18 and 35 years old in good health. The sequence links TRBV4-3 to TRBJ2-1; no D gene is confidently identified. The sample taken for sequencing was memory CD8+ T cells sorted from blood. The cell subset or site label here, explained by the study, means: CD45RO+ cells pooled with CCR7-negative TemRA cells. This receptor has the CDR3 CASSQGTPGRKAYNEQFF. At the DNA level, the sequence is TGCGCCAGCAGCCAAGGGACCCCCGGCCGTAAAGCCTACAATGAGCAGTTCTTC.